Shown below are 18 T cell receptor beta chains from a single sample sequenced in a study of T cells in Graves' hyperthyroidism and ophthalmopathy. From RNA transcripts, TCR beta CDR3 regions were amplified. The primer set for the first-round RT-PCR of the TCR CDR3 was HTBI. TCRdb re-called the multiplex PCR reads with MiXCR, one entry per CDR3 protein. The sample contains fewer than 300,000 distinct CDR3 sequences, roughly 15% of which appear only once. The sequenced material came from blood. All receptors come from a woman in her forties or fifties with Graves' hyperthyroidism that later progressed to Graves' ophthalmopathy.

This clonotype appeared many times. The genes are TRBV2 and TRBJ1-1; D unresolved. The CDR3 loop spans 11 amino acids. V was cut by 10 bases and J by 5 bases, with 11 bases left in between. Germline V gives CDR1 SNHLY, CDR2 FYNNEI. CDR3 in amino acids: CAIPDQTEAFF. The CDR3 DNA reads TGTGCCATACCGGACCAAACTGAAGCTTTCTTT.

This chain links TRBV20-1 with TRBJ1-3; D is unclear. Trimming stripped 6 bases from V and 4 bases from J, with 13 bases between. CDR1 and CDR2 from the germline V gene are DFQATT and SNEGSKA (reference sequence). The CDR3 is 13 amino acids. This chain's CDR3 is CSAPAGSGNTIYF. CDR3 in DNA: TGCAGTGCCCCTGCGGGGTCAGGAAACACCATATATTTT.

V is TRBV12-3 or TRBV12-4 and J is TRBJ2-7; 7 bases are shared with TRBD2. The CDR3 has 16 amino acids. Germline trimming cut 6 bases from V and 6 bases from J; bases unmatched to any gene: 17. CDR3 region: CASRPDLAARRGEQYF. The CDR3 nucleotides read TGTGCCAGCAGACCCGACCTAGCGGCCAGACGGGGCGAGCAGTACTTC.

The genes are TRBV6-1 and TRBJ1-2, with D uncertain. Trimming pared 7 bases from V and 5 bases from J, leaving 23 bases between. This CDR3 has 16 amino acids. CDR1 and CDR2 from the germline V gene are MNHNS and SASEGT. DNA of the CDR3: TGTGCCAGCATAATGGTCCAGGAGGTTATAGAATATGGCTACACCTTC. Protein sequence: CASIMVQEVIEYGYTF.

Many counts were recorded for this clonotype. The chain uses TRBV20-1 and TRBJ2-7, with TRBD1 matching 8 bases. V was pared by 5 bases and J by 4 bases, with 7 bases of the junction left unmatched. This CDR3 region has 13 residues. Germline V CDR1 and CDR2: DFQATT, SNEGSKA (reference sequence). CDR3 nucleotide sequence: TGCAGTGCTCCTGGACAGGGTATTTACGAGCAGTACTTC. It translates to CSAPGQGIYEQYF.

The J gene is TRBJ1-4, the V gene TRBV6-1; D not certain. Germline CDR1 and CDR2: MNHNS and SASEGT. This CDR3 is 15 amino acids long. V was cut by 4 bases and J by 1 base, with 10 bases left in between. Here the CDR3 DNA reads TGTGCCAGCAGTGTGGCCCTCGGAACTAATGAAAAACTGTTTTTT. This translates into CASSVALGTNEKLFF.

This clonotype was observed a handful of times. The chain links TRBV18 to TRBJ2-6, with 7 bases lining up with TRBD1. The CDR3 covers 17 residues. The germline gives CDR1 KGHSH, CDR2 LQKENI. J lost 0 bases, V lost 1 base, and 3 bases had no gene match. The CDR3 loop is CASSPRAGGSGANVLTF. The CDR3 nucleotides read TGTGCCAGCTCACCACGGGCAGGGGGCTCTGGGGCCAACGTCCTGACTTTC. The full variable domain, completed using reference TRBV18 and TRBJ2-6, is NAGVMQNPRHLVRRRGQEARLRCSPMKGHSHVYWYRQLPEEGLKFMVYLQKENIIDESGMPKERFSAEFPKEGPSILRIQQVVRGDSAAYFCASSPRAGGSGANVLTFGAGSRLTVL.

This clonotype was observed many times. This chain uses TRBV20-1 with TRBJ2-5, with TRBD2 identical over 14 bases. With 0 bases clipped from V and 5 bases from J, the junction kept 5 bases outside the gene matches. The CDR3 has 16 amino acids. Per the germline V gene, CDR1 is DFQATT and CDR2 is SNEGSKA (reference sequence). The CDR3 loop reads CSARDIRLAGGETQYF. The CDR3 bases are TGCAGTGCTAGAGATATAAGACTAGCGGGAGGGGAGACCCAGTACTTC.

V is TRBV18 and J is TRBJ2-2; no reliable D call. The CDR3 has 15 residues. Germline-derived CDR1 and CDR2 are KGHSH and LQKENI. Trimming left V 4 bases short and J 1 base short, with 10 bases between. The CDR3, as DNA: TGTGCCAGCTCACTCGGCCTGGAGAACACCGGGGAGCTGTTTTTT. Encoded protein: CASSLGLENTGELFF.

In this sample, this clonotype turned up many times. The chain employs TRBV5-5 and TRBJ1-1; no firm D call. The CDR3 spans 13 residues. CDR1 is SGHKS, CDR2 YYEKEE, per germline (reference sequence). V lost 4 bases and J lost 1, with 8 bases in between. The CDR3 nucleotides read TGTGCCAGCAGCCGAGCCGCGAACACTGAAGCTTTCTTT. Protein sequence: CASSRAANTEAFF.

This chain uses TRBV10-2 with TRBJ1-1; D is undetermined. CDR1 WSHSY and CDR2 SAAADI come from the germline V gene. V gave up 6 bases and J gave up 10 bases, with 12 bases separating them. The CDR3 is 11 amino acids. The DNA for the CDR3 is TGCGCCAGCAGGAGGTCCTTCAGAGCTTTCTTT. Translation gives CASRRSFRAFF.

This clonotype was picked up many times. The CDR3 DNA sequence: TGTGCCTGGAGTGGCGGGGGGCGACAGCCCCAGCATTTT. Protein: CAWSGGGRQPQHF. This chain uses TRBV30 with TRBJ1-5, with D possibly TRBD1 on 6 matching bases. Germline V gene sequence: CDR1 GTSNPN, CDR2 SVGIG (reference sequence). Trimming stripped 1 base from V and 7 bases from J, with 11 bases between. The CDR3 is made up of 13 amino acids. Full variable domain (missing parts from reference TRBV30 and TRBJ1-5): SQTIHQWPATLVQPVGSPLSLECTVEGTSNPNLYWYRQAAGRGLQLLFYSVGIGQISSEVPQNLSASRPQDRQFILSSKKLLLSDSGFYLCAWSGGGRQPQHFGDGTRLSIL.

This clonotype was counted at least ten times. This chain links TRBV12-3 or TRBV12-4 with TRBJ1-1; a possible D gene is TRBD1 (6 bases). V was cut by 3 bases and J by 4 bases, with 18 bases left in between. This CDR3 comprises 16 residues. CDR3 sequence (DNA): TGTGCCAGCAGTTTCAGTCGGGGGCGCGGGAGCACTGAAGCTTTCTTT. The encoded protein is CASSFSRGRGSTEAFF.

The CDR3 region has the DNA TGCGCCAGCAGCTTAATCAGCGGGAGGGCCCGAGAGCAGTTCTTC. Amino acids: CASSLISGRAREQFF. The chain combines TRBV5-1 with TRBJ2-1, with 10 nucleotides matching TRBD2. J lost 10 bases, V lost 2 bases, and 9 bases had no gene match. The CDR3 is 15 residues long. Germline V gene data show CDR1 as SGHRS and CDR2 as YFSETQ.

Only a few counts were recorded for this clonotype. The chain joins TRBV19 to TRBJ2-7, with no clear D. Trimming took off 9 bases at V and 0 bases at J, with 12 bases between the two ends. The CDR3 is made up of 13 amino acids. From germline, CDR1 is LNHDA and CDR2 SQIVND (reference sequence). The CDR3 nucleotides are TGTGCCAGGGATATCAGGTTCTCCTACGAGCAGTACTTC. Protein: CARDIRFSYEQYF.

In its sample, this clonotype was seen many times. The chain recombines TRBV27 with TRBJ2-7, with 7 positions matching TRBD2. Germline assignment: CDR1 MNHEY and CDR2 SMNVEV (reference sequence). The V segment lost 7 bases and the J segment 0 bases; nucleotides outside the gene matches: 6. The CDR3 spans 14 residues. CDR3 sequence: CASKSGTNSYEQYF. CDR3 sequence (DNA): TGTGCCAGCAAATCCGGGACTAACTCCTACGAGCAGTACTTC.

A few counts support this clonotype. The chain links TRBV4-1 to TRBJ1-1; D is possibly TRBD1 (6 bases). Germline V gene lookup returns CDR1 MGHRA and CDR2 YSYEKL. V was shortened by 0 bases and J by 9 bases, with 20 bases between the two germline ends. The CDR3 has 16 amino acids. The CDR3 here is CASSQDGGARGRKAFF. The CDR3 DNA is TGCGCCAGCAGCCAAGATGGAGGGGCCAGGGGTAGGAAAGCTTTCTTT.

This clonotype came up many times. This chain uses TRBV10-3 with TRBJ2-3, with 8 bases matching TRBD2. The germline V gene encodes CDR1 ENHRY and CDR2 SYGVKD. This CDR3 comprises 16 residues. V gave up 10 bases and J gave up 6 bases; unmatched junction bases: 18. CDR3 bases: TGTGCCACGACTCGGGAGGGGACCAGCGGGAAGGATACGCAGTATTTT. As protein: CATTREGTSGKDTQYF.